A single sample gave rise to the 17 T cell receptor delta chains below, sequenced in a study of γδ T cells in repeated Plasmodium falciparum infection. With CATT, TCRdb re-called clones from the multiplex PCR reads. The table records 85,000 to 100,000 delta-chain clones, over 0.75% of them present only once. Vgamma9/Vdelta2+ and Vdelta2-negative gammadelta T cells were flow-sorted from PBMC for bulk sequencing. Sequencing was performed on gamma-delta T cells from blood. Receptors were obtained from a pool of human donors (malaria-infected and uninfected, not separated).

A few counts support this clone. The translation of this DNA and the TCRdb protein of a much larger clone differ at residue 9, probably owing to a read error; the protein shown here is translated from the DNA. The chain employs TRDV1 and TRDJ1; 12 nucleotides line up with TRDD3. The CDR3 has 25 residues. With 1 base clipped from V and 1 base from J, the junction kept 28 bases outside the gene matches. Germline loops: CDR1 TSWWSYY, CDR2 QGS. The CDR3 reads CALGEQGNSTNKVWGIRWPTDKLIF. The CDR3 coding sequence is TGTGCTCTTGGGGAACAGGGCAATTCTACGAACAAAGTCTGGGGGATACGATGGCCCACCGATAAACTCATCTTT.

Comment on this clone: It differs at one base from a far larger clone, so likely a read error. The sample has other DNA sequences that encode this CDR3 too. The rearrangement uses TRDV2 and TRDJ3, with 8 positions matching TRDD3. TCRdb gives no J gene; it was assigned here by matching the DNA to germline. The V gene's germline CDR1 is GEAIGNYY and CDR2 EKD. The CDR3 contains 18 residues. The CDR3 region is CACDTIGGYSWDTRQMFF. The CDR3 nucleotides read TGTGCTTGTGACACCATCGGGGGATACTCCTGGGACACCCGACAGATGTTTTTC.

Only a few counts were recorded for this clone. A far larger clone is off by one base, so a read error is likely. This same CDR3 is encoded by further DNA sequences in the sample. This sequence joins TRDV2 and TRDJ1, with 13 bases lining up with TRDD3. As TCRdb names no J gene, one was assigned here on the basis of a DNA match to germline. V trimming: 0 bases; J trimming: 5 bases; junction bases outside the gene matches: 5. The CDR3 has 16 amino acids. Germline loops: CDR1 GEAIGNYY, CDR2 EKD. CDR3 in amino acids: CACDTELGDTADKLIF. The CDR3, as DNA: TGTGCCTGTGACACCGAACTGGGGGATACGGCAGATAAACTCATCTTT.

This clone was detected a few times. The protein TCRdb gives is from a much larger clone and does not agree with this DNA's translation at residue 3, likely a read error; the protein shown here comes from the DNA. The chain recombines TRDV2 with TRDJ1, with 8 bases matching TRDD3. The J gene comes from matching the DNA to germline here; TCRdb lacks it. This CDR3 has 19 residues. Germline CDR1 and CDR2: GEAIGNYY and EKD. The CDR3 region has the DNA TGTGCCCGTGACACCGTCTCTTTTACTGGGGGTCCGTACACCGATAAACTCATCTTT. It is translated as CARDTVSFTGGPYTDKLIF.

About this clone: This is likely an artifact of a read error, given a far larger clone one base away. Other DNA sequences of this sample code for an identical CDR3. The chain links TRDV2 to TRDJ1; 13 nucleotides align to TRDD3. In the absence of a J gene in TCRdb, the DNA was matched to germline to assign it here. CDR1 and CDR2 from the germline V gene are GEAIGNYY and EKD. Trimming took 0 bases from V and 0 from J; bases not matched to a gene: 12. CDR3 length: 20 amino acids. The CDR3 bases are TGTGCCTGTGACACCCCCTTTACTGGGGGATACGAAGGATACACCGATAAACTCATCTTT. Its translation: CACDTPFTGGYEGYTDKLIF.

With respect to this clone: This is likely an artifact of a read error, given a far larger clone one base away. Other DNA sequences of this sample code for an identical CDR3. The V and J genes are TRDV2 and TRDJ1; 9 nucleotides match TRDD3. In the absence of a J gene in TCRdb, the DNA was matched to germline to assign it here. The CDR3 has 16 residues. The germline gives CDR1 GEAIGNYY, CDR2 EKD. The CDR3 DNA follows: TGTGCTTGTACCGGGGGATACAGTAGAGGAACCGATAAACTCATCTTT. Its protein product is CACTGGYSRGTDKLIF.

This clone was recorded at least ten times. The mismatch at residue 11 between this DNA's translation and the TCRdb protein of a much larger clone likely reflects a read error; the protein shown is translated from the DNA. The chain links TRDV2 to TRDJ1; the match to TRDD3 covers 9 bases. The J segment lost 2 bases and the V segment lost 1 base, leaving 10 bases of the junction unmatched. The CDR3 extends over 17 amino acids. Per germline, CDR1 GEAIGNYY and CDR2 EKD. CDR3 residues: CACDTLSTGGGTDKLIF. The CDR3 coding sequence is TGTGCCTGTGACACTCTGAGTACTGGGGGAGGAACCGATAAACTCATCTTT.

As to this clone: A read error likely explains why the TCRdb protein, taken from a much larger clone, differs from this DNA's translation at residue 13; the protein shown is translated from the DNA. The chain combines TRDV2 with TRDJ1; no reliable D call. Germline V gene lookup returns CDR1 GEAIGNYY and CDR2 EKD. Trimming removed 1 base from V and 7 bases from J, with 24 bases in between. The length of the CDR3 is 17 residues. The CDR3 nucleotides are TGTGCCTGTGACACTGGTCGTCCCGAGGCAATCTCCGGTAAACTCATCTTT. Translating it yields CACDTGRPEAISGKLIF.

In this sample, this clone turned up a few times. This probably arose from a read error, given a far larger clone one base away. The sample contains more than one DNA sequence encoding this CDR3. The rearrangement links TRDV1 to TRDJ1; TRDD3 aligns across 12 bases. The J gene was missing in TCRdb and was found by matching the end of the DNA to germline. CDR3 length equals 27 residues. V shed 2 bases, J shed 0 bases, and the junction held 34 bases outside the gene matches. Germline CDR1 and CDR2: TSWWSYY and QGS. The CDR3 here is CALGEIWGASYPQYWGIHRCDTDKLIF. CDR3 nucleotide sequence: TGTGCTCTTGGGGAAATTTGGGGTGCGTCCTACCCCCAGTACTGGGGGATACATCGCTGTGACACCGATAAACTCATCTTT.

This clone was seen repeatedly, ten times or more. This chain uses TRDV1 with TRDJ1, with TRDD3 matching 7 bases. The ends lost 2 bases at V and 1 base at J; junction bases unmatched: 10. The CDR3 consists of 17 residues. Per the germline V gene, CDR1 is TSWWSYY and CDR2 is QGS. The CDR3 loop is CALGENLGLGGTDKLIF. The CDR3 region has the DNA TGTGCTCTTGGGGAAAACTTAGGCCTGGGGGGCACCGATAAACTCATCTTT.

About this clone: This DNA translates differently at residue 10 from the TCRdb protein, which is that of a much larger clone; a read error is likely, and the protein shown is the DNA's own translation. The V call is TRDV2, the J call TRDJ1; TRDD3 matches at 7 bases. TCRdb is silent on the J gene; assignment here came from matching the DNA to germline. The CDR3 runs to 16 residues. V was clipped by 6 bases and J by 0 bases; unmatched bases: 12. Germline V CDR1 and CDR2: GEAIGNYY, EKD. For the CDR3, the DNA is TGTGCCTGTAAGCGACTGGGGCGTAACAACACCGATAAACTCATCTTT. Amino acids: CACKRLGRNNTDKLIF.

Regarding this clone: This DNA translates differently at residue 13 from the TCRdb protein, which is that of a much larger clone; a read error is likely, and the protein shown is the DNA's own translation. The gene calls are TRDV1 and TRDJ1; TRDD3 aligns across 8 bases. Here the J gene was assigned by germline matching of the DNA, as TCRdb has none. The CDR3 length is 18 residues. Germline V gives CDR1 TSWWSYY, CDR2 QGS. Losses at the gene ends were 3 bases for V and 6 bases for J; bases not matched to a gene: 18. The CDR3 DNA reads as TGTGCTCTTGGGGACGTGTCAGTGGGGGATCCTCGCCCCTATAAACTCATCTTT. Translated, it gives CALGDVSVGDPRPYKLIF.

Details on this clone: TCRdb shows a much larger clone's protein in place of this DNA's translation, and the two differ at residue 23, likely through a read error; the protein shown is translated from the DNA. This rearrangement joins TRDV1 to TRDJ1; 8 nucleotides match TRDD3. CDR3 length equals 24 residues. CDR1 and CDR2 from the germline V gene are TSWWSYY and QGS. DNA for the CDR3: TGTGCTCTTGGGGGAAAGGGTGTTAATCCAGGGGATTCCCCGCGTGGGGGATGCACCGATAAACTCACCTTT. Protein sequence: CALGGKGVNPGDSPRGGCTDKLTF.

Regarding this clone: The translation of this DNA and the TCRdb protein of a much larger clone differ at residue 6, probably owing to a read error; the protein shown here is translated from the DNA. The rearrangement joins TRDV2 to TRDJ1; 12 bases agree with TRDD3. The J gene was missing in TCRdb and was found by matching the end of the DNA to germline. The CDR3 is 20 residues long. The ends lost 0 bases at V and 3 bases at J; junction bases unmatched: 16. Germline loops: CDR1 GEAIGNYY, CDR2 EKD. The CDR3 is CACDTIGPGGYERLSDKLIF. CDR3 nucleotide sequence: TGTGCCTGTGACACCATAGGTCCTGGGGGATACGAAAGGCTTTCCGATAAACTCATCTTT.

This clone was detected a few times. The TCRdb protein comes from a much larger clone and disagrees with this DNA's translation at residue 12, likely due to a read error; the protein given here is derived from the DNA. The V call is TRDV1, the J call TRDJ1, with 9 bases identical to TRDD3. CDR1 and CDR2 (germline): TSWWSYY, QGS. CDR3 length: 20 amino acids. V gave up 4 bases and J gave up 4 bases; unmatched junction bases: 22. CDR3 loop: CALGGHYWGTRKEVGDKLIF. In DNA form, the CDR3 reads TGTGCTCTTGGGGGGCACTACTGGGGGACGAGGAAGGAAGTTGGCGATAAACTCATCTTT.

A note on this clone: This DNA's translation differs at residue 4 from TCRdb's protein, which comes from a much larger clone; a read error is likely, and the protein shown is translated from the DNA. V is TRDV2 and J is TRDJ1; TRDD3 matches 10 bases. TCRdb offers no J gene call, so here the DNA was matched to germline to obtain one. CDR3 length equals 18 residues. With V trimmed by 5 bases and J by 0 bases, 14 bases remained unmatched. Germline CDR1 GEAIGNYY, CDR2 EKD. The CDR3 here is CACGNLGGIRHYTDKLIF. The CDR3 DNA reads TGTGCCTGTGGCAACTTGGGGGGGATACGCCACTACACCGATAAACTCATCTTT.

This clone was counted only a few times. TCRdb's listed protein matches a much larger clone and diverges from this DNA's translation at residue 3, likely through a read error; the protein shown comes from the DNA. The rearrangement joins TRDV1 to TRDJ1; D might be TRDD2 or TRDD3, each matching 6 bases. Germline loops: CDR1 TSWWSYY, CDR2 QGS. The CDR3 covers 23 residues. CDR3 in DNA: TGTGCTCGTGGGGATCACATCCCTGTAGTGCCACCGGGGGTCCTACCGTACACCGATAAACTCATCTTT. Translating gives CARGDHIPVVPPGVLPYTDKLIF.